The 20 T cell receptor beta chains presented below share a single source sample, sequenced in a study of shared clonotypes between healthy human individuals (TCRdb year 2020). Libraries were made using the immunoSEQ multiplex PCR assay. TCRdb re-hosts the immuneACCESS table, in-frame sequences only. Its copies lack some clones; in the studies checked, an unresolved V gene accounts for under half of them, and the cause for the rest is not known. The sample records approximately 590,000 clones, around 95% of which are singletons. The ten largest clonotypes hold around 0.11% of the sample. For the CD8 naive samples, CD45RO-negative cells were positively selected for CCR7, yielding a CD45RA+CCR7+ population from which TemRA cells were excluded. The specimen was naive CD8+ T cells sorted from blood. In the paper's terms, the cell subset or site label means: CD45RA+CCR7+. The receptors derive from a woman aged 30 to 39 in good health.

The V call is TRBV11-2, the J call TRBJ2-7, with D perhaps matching TRBD2 (6 bases). Trimming took 4 bases from V and 1 from J, leaving 11 bases between them. Germline assignment: CDR1 SGHAT and CDR2 FQNNGV. CDR3 size: 14 residues. The CDR3 DNA is TGTGCCAGCAGCTCGTCACGGGGGTCCTACGAGCAGTACTTC. This encodes CASSSSRGSYEQYF.

This sequence joins TRBV6-5 and TRBJ1-4; 9 bases are a match to TRBD1. Trimming cost V 4 bases and J 5 bases; bases outside gene matches: 8. CDR1 and CDR2 from the germline V gene are MNHEY and SVGAGI. The CDR3 spans 16 residues. The CDR3 is CASSSQPGQGNEKLFF. CDR3 DNA: TGTGCCAGCAGTTCCCAACCGGGACAGGGAAATGAAAAACTGTTTTTT.

The rearrangement joins TRBV15 to TRBJ1-5, with 7 bases fitting TRBD1. Trimming cost V 5 bases and J 6 bases; bases outside gene matches: 10. Germline V gives CDR1 LNHNV, CDR2 YYDKDF (reference sequence). CDR3 length equals 15 residues. CDR3 residues: CATSPQGGTAQPQHF. The CDR3 bases are TGTGCCACCAGCCCCCAGGGGGGCACGGCTCAGCCCCAGCATTTT.

The rearrangement links TRBV5-4 to TRBJ2-1; either TRBD1 or TRBD2 may fit D (5 bases each). Germline assignment: CDR1 SGHNT and CDR2 YYREEE (reference sequence). V was pared by 3 bases and J by 8 bases, with 15 bases between. The CDR3 is 14 residues long. The DNA of the CDR3 is TGTGCCAGCAGCTCCCCGGGGACCCACCATGAGCAGTTCTTC. This sequence encodes CASSSPGTHHEQFF.

V and J are TRBV29-1 and TRBJ2-5; D might be TRBD2 (5 bases). The J call may not be correct, given that the DNA end is closer to TRBJ2-7. The germline gives CDR1 SQVTM, CDR2 ANQGSEA. The CDR3 is made up of 13 amino acids. This CDR3 is CSGLSGNSYEQYF. The CDR3 DNA follows: TGCAGCGGCCTCAGCGGCAACTCCTACGAGCAGTACTTC.

The rearrangement joins TRBV4-2 to TRBJ2-7; TRBD2 aligns across 8 bases. Losses at the gene ends were 4 bases for V and 3 bases for J; bases not matched to a gene: 5. Germline V gene data show CDR1 as LGHNA and CDR2 as YNFKEQ. The CDR3 is 14 amino acids. DNA for the CDR3: TGTGCCAGCAGCCCGGGAGGGGGGCTCTACGAGCAGTACTTC. This codes for CASSPGGGLYEQYF.

The chain joins TRBV6-5 to TRBJ1-2; D perhaps matches TRBD1 (5 bases). With 2 bases removed from V and 0 bases from J, the gap between germline ends came to 10 bases. This CDR3 spans 15 amino acids. CDR1 is MNHEY and CDR2 is SVGAGI in the germline V gene. The chain's CDR3 is CASSYGAAANYGYTF. DNA of the CDR3: TGTGCCAGCAGTTACGGGGCGGCAGCTAACTATGGCTACACCTTC.

The chain couples TRBV15 to TRBJ2-1, with TRBD1 matching 9 bases. The ends lost 8 bases at V and 0 bases at J; junction bases unmatched: 11. Germline CDR1 LNHNV, CDR2 YYDKDF (reference sequence). The length of the CDR3 is 17 residues. This CDR3 is CATRDREMGSSYNEQFF. The CDR3 coding sequence is TGTGCCACCCGGGACAGGGAGATGGGTAGCTCCTACAATGAGCAGTTCTTC.

This sequence joins TRBV5-6 and TRBJ2-5; TRBD1 or TRBD2 may be the D gene (5 bases each). The last part of the DNA fits TRBJ2-7 better; the J call may be wrong. CDR1 and CDR2 (germline): SGHDT, YYEEEE. The length of the CDR3 is 13 residues. This chain's CDR3 is CASSTTGAAEQYF. CDR3 nucleotides: TGTGCCAGCAGCACCACCGGGGCCGCCGAGCAGTACTTC.

This chain joins TRBV5-8 and TRBJ2-7; 8 bases are a match to TRBD1. V trimming: 0 bases; J trimming: 2 bases; junction bases outside the gene matches: 1. The CDR3 is made up of 14 amino acids. Germline CDR1 is SGHTS and CDR2 is YDEGEE. The CDR3 nucleotides read TGTGCCAGCAGCTTGGAGACAGGGGCCTACGAGCAGTACTTC. Protein product: CASSLETGAYEQYF.

CDR3 sequence reads: CASSVGTGSGETQYF. CDR3 DNA: TGCGCCAGCAGCGTTGGGACAGGGAGCGGAGAGACCCAGTACTTC. The chain has TRBV5-1 and TRBJ2-5, with TRBD1 identical over 9 bases. CDR1 and CDR2 from the germline V gene are SGHRS and YFSETQ. This CDR3 has 15 residues. Trimming removed 4 bases from V and 4 bases from J; junction bases left unmatched: 8.

The chain is built from TRBV2 and TRBJ2-7, with a tentative D call TRBD2 (6 bases). This CDR3 comprises 15 residues. With 3 bases removed from V and 4 bases from J, the gap between germline ends came to 16 bases. Germline V gives CDR1 SNHLY, CDR2 FYNNEI. The CDR3 sequence: CASSEGDGGVYEQYF. CDR3 DNA sequence: TGTGCCAGCAGTGAGGGGGATGGAGGGGTATACGAGCAGTACTTC.

The V and J genes are TRBV4-2 and TRBJ2-5; no clear D gene. The V gene lost 4 bases and the J gene lost 4 bases, with 7 bases spanning the gap. Germline CDR1 LGHNA, CDR2 YNFKEQ. CDR3 size: 12 residues. The CDR3 DNA is TGTGCCAGCAGCCTCAAGGGAGAGACCCAGTACTTC. Translating it yields CASSLKGETQYF.

The CDR3 DNA follows: TGTGCCAGCGCCTCGTCGGGTGAGCAGTTCTTC. Translation: CASASSGEQFF. This chain links TRBV5-6 with TRBJ2-1; D not certain. The V gene lost 7 bases and the J gene lost 9 bases, with 11 bases spanning the gap. The CDR3 runs to 11 residues. Per germline, CDR1 SGHDT and CDR2 YYEEEE.

V is TRBV4-1 and J is TRBJ1-2; D call uncertain. The ends were cut back, 3 bases at V and 2 bases at J, with 19 bases in the middle. The germline CDR1 and CDR2 sequences are MGHRA and YSYEKL. CDR3 length: 17 residues. CDR3 protein: CASSQYLRTGENYGYTF. The CDR3 DNA sequence: TGCGCCAGCAGCCAGTACCTCCGGACGGGAGAGAACTATGGCTACACCTTC.

This clone has only one observation. V usage is TRBV5-8 and J usage is TRBJ1-2; weak D call: TRBD1 (6 bases). V was cut by 3 bases and J by 9 bases, with 15 bases left in between. This CDR3 region has 13 residues. Germline-derived CDR1 and CDR2 are SGHTS and YDEGEE. The CDR3 region has the DNA TGTGCCAGCAGCTACAGGACAGAGAATCGCTACACCTTC. Translated, it gives CASSYRTENRYTF.

The gene calls are TRBV4-1 and TRBJ2-5; D gene unclear. Germline CDR1 MGHRA, CDR2 YSYEKL. This CDR3 contains 13 residues. V gave up 0 bases and J gave up 5 bases, with 7 bases separating them. The CDR3 sequence: CASSQESWETQYF. CDR3 DNA sequence: TGCGCCAGCAGCCAAGAGAGTTGGGAGACCCAGTACTTC.

This chain connects TRBV11-2 to TRBJ1-6; no reliable D call. The germline gives CDR1 SGHAT, CDR2 FQNNGV. V lost 4 bases and J 3 bases, leaving 7 bases between the germline ends. The CDR3 contains 14 residues. CDR3 sequence (DNA): TGTGCCAGCAGCTCTCCGGGCTATAATTCACCCCTCCACTTT. Translated: CASSSPGYNSPLHF.

This sequence joins TRBV2 and TRBJ1-2; D is uncertain. V was shortened by 0 bases and J by 1 base, with 6 bases between the two germline ends. The CDR3 runs to 14 residues. Germline V CDR1 and CDR2: SNHLY, FYNNEI. Written as DNA, the CDR3 is TGTGCCAGCAGTGAAGCCGCGAATAACTATGGCTACACCTTC. It encodes CASSEAANNYGYTF.

The sample holds one count of this clone. This CDR3 is CASSDGMNTEAFF. The CDR3 region has the DNA TGCGCCAGCAGCGACGGGATGAACACTGAAGCTTTCTTT. The J gene is TRBJ1-1, the V gene TRBV5-1; D ambiguous. Germline values: CDR1 SGHRS, CDR2 YFSETQ. CDR3 length equals 13 residues. V was clipped by 4 bases and J by 0 bases, with 7 bases between them.